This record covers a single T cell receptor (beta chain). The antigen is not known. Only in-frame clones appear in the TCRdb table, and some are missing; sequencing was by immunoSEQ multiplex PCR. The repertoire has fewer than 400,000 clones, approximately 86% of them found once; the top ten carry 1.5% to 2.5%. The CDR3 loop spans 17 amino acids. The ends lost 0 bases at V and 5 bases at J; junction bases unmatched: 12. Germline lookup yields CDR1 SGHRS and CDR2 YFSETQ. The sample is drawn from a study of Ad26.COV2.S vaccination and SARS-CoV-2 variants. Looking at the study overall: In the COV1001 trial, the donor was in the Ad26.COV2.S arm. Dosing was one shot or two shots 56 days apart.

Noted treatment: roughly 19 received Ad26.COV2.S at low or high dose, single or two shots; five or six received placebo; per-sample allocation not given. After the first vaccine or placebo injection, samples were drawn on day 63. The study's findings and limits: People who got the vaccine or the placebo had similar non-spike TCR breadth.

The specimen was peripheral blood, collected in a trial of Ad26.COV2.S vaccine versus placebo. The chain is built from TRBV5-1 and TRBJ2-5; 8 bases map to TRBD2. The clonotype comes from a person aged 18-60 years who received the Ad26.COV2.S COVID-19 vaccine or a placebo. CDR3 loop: CASSLAQTAGAGETQYF. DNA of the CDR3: TGCGCCAGCAGCTTGGCCCAAACAGCGGGGGCGGGGGAGACCCAGTACTTC.